The 24 T cell receptor beta chains reported below all come from one sample, sequenced in a study of post-analysis software for immune sequencing data. Findings of the study overall: Patients showed TRBV5-6, TRBV5-1 and TRBV20-1 among roughly 5 TRBV segments more frequent than in controls.

Unique molecular identifiers featured in each of the TCR beta cDNA libraries. TCRdb processed the PCR reads anew with MiXCR; each CDR3 protein has one entry. This table has hundreds of thousands of distinct CDR3 sequences, around 47% appearing once. The antigens of these receptors remain unknown. Material: blood. These receptor sequences come from a girl aged 10 to 17 with multiple sclerosis.

This clonotype was recorded many times. The chain has TRBV6-5 and TRBJ1-2; D perhaps matches TRBD1 (5 bases). The CDR3 has 12 amino acids. Germline values: CDR1 MNHEY, CDR2 SVGAGI. V was clipped by 6 bases and J by 8 bases, with 13 bases between them. DNA for the CDR3: TGTGCCAGCAGGCCAGGGTTGTCCGGCTACACCTTC. Translation: CASRPGLSGYTF.

In its sample, this clonotype was seen a few times. The chain employs TRBV5-1 and TRBJ2-5, with D tentatively TRBD1 or TRBD2 (5 bases each). Germline CDR1 is SGHRS and CDR2 is YFSETQ. This CDR3 has 17 amino acids. V shed 6 bases and J shed 5 bases, with 26 bases lying between them. The CDR3 nucleotides are TGCGCCAGCACTTCTGGGAGCACAGGCGCAACCAGGGAGACCCAGTACTTC. Protein sequence: CASTSGSTGATRETQYF.

The chain links TRBV5-1 to TRBJ2-3; 7 nucleotides align to TRBD2. The CDR3 length is 15 residues. Germline lookup yields CDR1 SGHRS and CDR2 YFSETQ. V lost 0 bases, J lost 4 bases, and 5 bases stayed unmatched. CDR3: CASSLERDRADTQYF. DNA for the CDR3: TGCGCCAGCAGCTTGGAGCGGGATCGCGCAGATACGCAGTATTTT.

The CDR3 loop is CASSRPSGISYEQYF. The CDR3 nucleotides read TGTGCCAGCTCTCGGCCCAGCGGAATTTCCTACGAGCAGTACTTC. V usage is TRBV28 and J usage is TRBJ2-7, with D possibly being TRBD2 (5 bases). The V gene lost 8 bases and the J gene lost 1 base, with 18 bases spanning the gap. Germline V gene data show CDR1 as MDHEN and CDR2 as SYDVKM. This CDR3 region has 15 residues.

This clonotype was recorded a few times. J is TRBJ2-1 and V is TRBV7-2, with 11 bases lining up with TRBD2. The CDR3 loop spans 17 amino acids. The trim removed 1 base at V and 2 bases at J, leaving 4 bases unmatched. Germline lookup yields CDR1 SGHTA and CDR2 FQGNSA. The CDR3 DNA is TGTGCCAGCAGCTTAGGTGCTAGCGGGGGGACCTACAATGAGCAGTTCTTC. Translation: CASSLGASGGTYNEQFF.

About this clonotype itself: An end of the junction differs from the germline gene, which may be a read error. This chain joins TRBV12-3 or TRBV12-4 and TRBJ1-2, with unresolved D. The CDR3 is made up of 13 amino acids. CDR3 coding DNA: TGTGCCAGCAGTTTAGGGCGGGCCGACGGCTGCACCTTC. Its translation is CASSLGRADGCTF.

The chain links TRBV6-4 to TRBJ1-2, with D possibly matching TRBD1 (5 bases). The CDR3 loop spans 14 amino acids. Germline V lookup: CDR1 MRHNA, CDR2 SNTAGT. V was shortened by 6 bases and J by 1 base, with 12 bases between the two germline ends. CDR3 DNA sequence: TGTGCCAGCAGCCCGGAGGGACGTAACTATGGCTACACCTTC. It encodes CASSPEGRNYGYTF.

The gene calls are TRBV20-1 and TRBJ2-1; tentatively, D is TRBD2 (6 bases). Germline values: CDR1 DFQATT, CDR2 SNEGSKA (reference sequence). Trimming stripped 2 bases from V and 0 bases from J, with 11 bases between. The CDR3 extends over 15 amino acids. CDR3 sequence: CSARIRGSSYNEQFF. The CDR3 DNA reads TGCAGTGCTAGAATCCGGGGGAGCTCCTACAATGAGCAGTTCTTC.

V usage is TRBV10-3 and J usage is TRBJ2-5; D is unclear. V lost 0 bases, J lost 5 bases, and 10 bases lay in between. CDR3 size: 14 residues. Germline CDR1 is ENHRY and CDR2 is SYGVKD. The CDR3 nucleotides read TGTGCCATCAGTGAGTCGACGGCAGAGGAGACCCAGTACTTC. Translating gives CAISESTAEETQYF.

This clonotype was counted once. The J gene is TRBJ2-3, the V gene TRBV20-1; 10 bases line up with TRBD2. V shed 6 bases, J shed 5 bases, and the junction held 8 bases outside the gene matches. CDR3 length: 14 amino acids. Germline assignment: CDR1 DFQATT and CDR2 SNEGSKA (reference sequence). The CDR3 sequence: CSAPAGGQGDTQYF. For the CDR3, the DNA is TGCAGTGCACCAGCGGGGGGGCAGGGAGATACGCAGTATTTT.

This chain uses TRBV20-1 with TRBJ2-4, with 10 positions matching TRBD2. J lost 4 bases, V lost 6 bases, and 15 bases had no gene match. Germline loops: CDR1 DFQATT, CDR2 SNEGSKA (reference sequence). CDR3 length equals 17 residues. CDR3 amino acids: CSAKTSGLVGPKNIQYF. The DNA of the CDR3 is TGCAGTGCCAAGACTAGCGGGTTGGTTGGGCCAAAAAACATTCAGTACTTC.

This clonotype was observed at least ten times. The chain links TRBV12-3 or TRBV12-4 to TRBJ1-4; D not certain. The CDR3 has 13 residues. V was clipped by 5 bases and J by 3 bases, with 7 bases between them. CDR3 bases: TGTGCCAGCAGTGAAGGTTCTAATGAAAAACTGTTTTTT. Its protein product is CASSEGSNEKLFF.

The chain has TRBV12-1 and TRBJ2-7; TRBD2, as called in the table, went unchecked against the DNA. TRBV12-1 is a listed pseudogene. The CDR3 totals 17 residues. In nucleotides, the CDR3 is TGTGCCAGCAGCTTTGGGCCGACTAGCGGGGGACCCTACGAGCAGTACTTC. As protein: CASSFGPTSGGPYEQYF.

This clonotype was observed a few times. V is TRBV12-3 or TRBV12-4 and J is TRBJ1-1; the match to TRBD1 covers 12 bases. The CDR3 contains 15 residues. V lost 5 bases and J lost 10; bases outside the gene matches: 11. CDR3 coding DNA: TGTGCCAGCAGTCCGACCGGGACAGGGGGCGCGGGAGCTTTCTTT. Translation gives CASSPTGTGGAGAFF.

In its sample, this clonotype was seen a few times. J is TRBJ2-1 and V is TRBV5-6; the D is unclear. In germline, CDR1 is SGHDT, CDR2 YYEEEE. This CDR3 has 15 amino acids. The V end was cut by 4 bases, the J end by 5 bases, with 16 bases between. The CDR3 spells CASSPSSSYNNEQFF. The CDR3 DNA sequence: TGTGCCAGCAGCCCCAGTTCTTCCTACAACAATGAGCAGTTCTTC.

V usage is TRBV20-1 and J usage is TRBJ2-4; TRBD1 matches at 8 bases. The last part of the DNA fits TRBJ2-7 better; the J call may be wrong. The CDR3 spans 15 residues. Germline V lookup: CDR1 DFQATT, CDR2 SNEGSKA (reference sequence). The CDR3 protein is CSARKAADRAYEQYF. In DNA form, the CDR3 reads TGCAGTGCTAGAAAGGCGGCGGACAGGGCGTACGAGCAGTACTTC.

The gene calls are TRBV4-1 and TRBJ1-4; D perhaps matches TRBD1 (5 bases). The CDR3 contains 15 residues. Per germline, CDR1 MGHRA and CDR2 YSYEKL. With 8 bases removed from V and 3 bases from J, the gap between germline ends came to 16 bases. The chain's CDR3 is CASRDEASANEKLFF. The CDR3 region has the DNA TGCGCCAGCCGGGACGAGGCCTCGGCTAATGAAAAACTGTTTTTT.

This clonotype was detected a few times. The chain is built from TRBV4-1 and TRBJ2-7; TRBD1 or TRBD2 may be the D gene (5 bases each). Germline V lookup: CDR1 MGHRA, CDR2 YSYEKL. CDR3 length equals 16 residues. The ends were cut back, 1 base at V and 0 bases at J, with 13 bases in the middle. CDR3 bases: TGCGCCAGCAGCCAAGGTCTTCGGGGCGTCTCCTACGAGCAGTACTTC. Amino acid sequence: CASSQGLRGVSYEQYF.

There are a few counts of this clonotype. V gene TRBV12-3 or TRBV12-4 combines with J gene TRBJ2-1, with D possibly being TRBD2 (6 bases). Trimming took off 4 bases at V and 12 bases at J, with 10 bases between the two ends. This CDR3 contains 11 residues. As DNA, the CDR3 is TGTGCCAGCAGTTCCGGGGGAAGGCAGTTCTTC. Its protein is CASSSGGRQFF.

A few counts support this clonotype. The chain combines TRBV7-2 with TRBJ2-6, with D tentatively TRBD2 (7 bases). The CDR3 is 17 residues long. Trimming shortened V by 10 bases and J by 0 bases, and 19 bases separated the two germline ends. CDR1 SGHTA and CDR2 FQGNSA come from the germline V gene. In DNA form, the CDR3 reads TGTGCCATCCTGGGGGGGCCGTCCTACTCTGGGGCCAACGTCCTGACTTTC. It specifies CAILGGPSYSGANVLTF.

The chain is built from TRBV3-1 and TRBJ2-1; the match to TRBD2 covers 9 bases. CDR3 length: 19 residues. With V trimmed by 2 bases and J by 2 bases, 13 bases remained unmatched. CDR1 is LGHDT and CDR2 is YNNKEL in the germline V gene (reference sequence). CDR3 residues: CASSQIGTSLPGAYNEQFF. CDR3 DNA: TGTGCCAGCAGCCAAATAGGGACTAGCCTGCCCGGCGCCTACAATGAGCAGTTCTTC.

This clonotype was counted a few times. The CDR3 DNA is TGTGCCAGCAGTCCCAGCCTAGCGGGAGGTGTGGAGACCCAGTACTTC. It yields the protein CASSPSLAGGVETQYF. The chain links TRBV7-6 to TRBJ2-5; 11 bases map to TRBD2. J gave up 5 bases and V 6 bases, and 11 bases lay outside the gene matches. Germline V gene lookup returns CDR1 SGHVS and CDR2 FNYEAQ. The CDR3 is 16 amino acids.

This clonotype was observed a handful of times. CDR3 in DNA: TGTGCCAGCAGCCTGTTGACTAGTTCTGACGAGACCCAGTACTTC. This translates into CASSLLTSSDETQYF. The chain links TRBV4-2 to TRBJ2-5; maybe TRBD2 (6 bases). CDR1 is LGHNA and CDR2 is YNFKEQ in the germline V gene. The CDR3 runs to 15 residues. V lost 4 bases and J 5 bases, leaving 17 bases between the germline ends.

The chain uses TRBV10-3 and TRBJ2-5; tentatively, D is TRBD1 or TRBD2 (5 bases each). Germline V gives CDR1 ENHRY, CDR2 SYGVKD. The length of the CDR3 is 12 residues. Trimming pared 3 bases from V and 11 bases from J, leaving 13 bases between. DNA of the CDR3: TGTGCCATCAGTGAATCGAGGGGCAAGCAGTACTTC. This codes for CAISESRGKQYF.